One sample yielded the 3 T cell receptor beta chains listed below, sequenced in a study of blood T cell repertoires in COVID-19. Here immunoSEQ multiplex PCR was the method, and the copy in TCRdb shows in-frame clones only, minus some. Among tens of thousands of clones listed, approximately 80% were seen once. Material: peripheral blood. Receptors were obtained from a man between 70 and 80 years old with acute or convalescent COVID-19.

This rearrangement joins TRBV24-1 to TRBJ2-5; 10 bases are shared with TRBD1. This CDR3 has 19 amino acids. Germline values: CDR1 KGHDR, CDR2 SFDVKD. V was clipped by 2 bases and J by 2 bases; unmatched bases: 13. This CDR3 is CATSDSLSGQGMAQETQYF. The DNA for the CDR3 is TGTGCCACCAGTGATTCCCTTTCGGGACAGGGGATGGCGCAAGAGACCCAGTACTTC.

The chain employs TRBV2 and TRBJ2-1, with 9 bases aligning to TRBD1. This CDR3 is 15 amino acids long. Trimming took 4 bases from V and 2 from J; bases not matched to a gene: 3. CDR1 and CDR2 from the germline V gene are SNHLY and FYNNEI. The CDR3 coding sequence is TGTGCCAGCAGTGCGAGGACAGGGGCCTACAATGAGCAGTTCTTC. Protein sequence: CASSARTGAYNEQFF.

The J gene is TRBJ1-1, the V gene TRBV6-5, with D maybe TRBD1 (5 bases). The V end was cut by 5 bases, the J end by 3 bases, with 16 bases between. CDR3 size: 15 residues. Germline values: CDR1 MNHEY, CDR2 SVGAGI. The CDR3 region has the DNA TGTGCCAGCAGTAGCCCTGACAGCGAAGACACTGAAGCTTTCTTT. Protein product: CASSSPDSEDTEAFF.